This TCR beta chain was captured in a study of T cells in localized non-small cell lung cancer. Data came from immunoSEQ multiplex PCR; TCRdb stores just in-frame clones and leaves some out. The sample holds about 78,000 clones, approximately 85% seen once. This CDR3 has 17 amino acids. V lost 0 bases, J lost 0 bases, and 4 bases stayed unmatched. Germline CDR1 and CDR2: SGDLS and YYNGEE. As for this clone: What it binds is not known.

Study conclusions and caveats: Elevated blood T cell density was associated with longer overall survival. Adjacent lung had a median about 57 of the 100 largest tumor clones.

The source of this sequence is a man aged 40 to 70 with stage I lung adenocarcinoma. This sequence joins TRBV9 and TRBJ2-2, with TRBD2 identical over 8 bases. The specimen comprised peripheral blood, sampled before any cancer treatment. CDR3 in DNA: TGTGCCAGCAGCGTAGCCAGCGGGAGATCGAACACCGGGGAGCTGTTTTTT. Its protein product is CASSVASGRSNTGELFF.